These 3 T cell receptor beta chains came from one sample sequenced in a study of T cells after yellow fever vaccination. TCRdb re-derived calls from the 5' RACE reads in MiXCR, one entry per CDR3 protein. The sample has about 16,000 distinct CDR3 sequences, under 5% seen once. Sequenced material: PBMCs, either bulk or a sorted T-cell subset (CD4+, CD8+, memory, or dextramer-sorted; not recorded which), taken 15 days after the yellow fever booster vaccination. These receptors originate from a man aged 30-40 years who received the YFV17D yellow fever vaccine.

This clonotype was observed at least ten times. This chain links TRBV11-2 with TRBJ2-3, with 9 bases identical to TRBD2. The CDR3 contains 16 residues. CDR1 is SGHAT, CDR2 FQNNGV, per germline. Trimming removed 6 bases from V and 3 bases from J; junction bases left unmatched: 10. The CDR3 here is CASSSTSGVTTDTQYF. Here the CDR3 DNA reads TGTGCCAGCAGTTCGACTAGCGGAGTAACTACAGATACGCAGTATTTT.

By sample share, this clonotype is medium-sized (0.01 to 0.1%). This rearrangement joins TRBV24-1 to TRBJ2-5, with 10 bases lining up with TRBD1. The germline gives CDR1 KGHDR, CDR2 SFDVKD. There are 13 residues in the CDR3. After removal of 10 bases from V and 5 bases from J, the junction contained 6 bases not matched to a gene. CDR3 residues: CATTGGPRETQYF. CDR3 DNA: TGTGCCACGACAGGGGGCCCGAGGGAGACCCAGTACTTC.

Within the sample, this clonotype is medium-sized. J is TRBJ2-7 and V is TRBV5-1; no firm D call. This CDR3 has 13 residues. Between the trimmed V and J ends, which lost 1 base and 1 base, there was a span of 6 bases. Germline V CDR1 and CDR2: SGHRS, YFSETQ. CDR3: CASSLSNSYEQYF. The CDR3 DNA sequence: TGCGCCAGCAGCTTGTCGAATTCCTACGAGCAGTACTTC.